The 14 T cell receptor beta chains in this list originate from one sample, sequenced in a study of blood T cell repertoires in COVID-19. The data were produced by immunoSEQ multiplex PCR, yet TCRdb's version contains in-frame clones alone and is incomplete. In the table there are a few hundred thousand clones, 88% of which are singletons. Specimen: peripheral blood. The source of these receptors is a woman aged 40 to 50 who had recovered from COVID-19.

The rearrangement links TRBV6-6 to TRBJ2-1, with 8 nucleotides matching TRBD2. CDR1 MNHNY and CDR2 SVGAGI come from the germline V gene (reference sequence). The CDR3 sequence is 16 residues long. V was pared by 2 bases and J by 4 bases, with 7 bases of the junction left unmatched. In DNA form, the CDR3 reads TGTGCCAGCAGTTACAACCGGGAGGGCCGGTACAATGAGCAGTTCTTC. Protein: CASSYNREGRYNEQFF.

The rearrangement joins TRBV10-3 to TRBJ2-1, with 9 bases that match TRBD1. Germline CDR1 and CDR2: ENHRY and SYGVKD. The CDR3 consists of 12 residues. Germline trimming cut 2 bases from V and 15 bases from J; bases unmatched to any gene: 5. CDR3 in DNA: TGTGCCATCAGTGAGGGGAGGGACAGGGCGTTCTTC. Amino acids: CAISEGRDRAFF.

This clone has more than one count but fewer than ten. The chain recombines TRBV9 with TRBJ2-3; TRBD2 agrees at 7 bases. The CDR3 has 14 amino acids. The V gene end was trimmed by 3 bases and the J gene end by 4 bases; junction bases not matched to a gene: 5. Germline V CDR1 and CDR2: SGDLS, YYNGEE. The CDR3 DNA sequence: TGTGCCAGCAGCGCGGGGGGAGGTCCAGATACGCAGTATTTT. Encoded protein: CASSAGGGPDTQYF. The whole variable domain, remainder taken from reference TRBV9 and TRBJ2-3, is DSGVTQTPKHLITATGQRVTLRCSPRSGDLSVYWYQQSLDQGLQFLIQYYNGEERAKGNILERFSAQQFPDLHSELNLSSLELGDSALYFCASSAGGGPDTQYFGPGTRLTVL.

The J gene is TRBJ2-2, the V gene TRBV7-3, with 11 bases lining up with TRBD1. Germline V gene sequence: CDR1 SGHTA, CDR2 FQGTGA. The junction had 16 bases not matched to a gene; V was cut back by 3 bases and J by 10 bases. There are 18 residues in the CDR3. This CDR3 is CASSFNALTGTGGVELFF. In nucleotides, the CDR3 is TGTGCCAGCAGCTTCAACGCCCTAACGGGGACAGGGGGGGTGGAGCTGTTTTTT.

The J gene is TRBJ1-2, the V gene TRBV5-4; 10 bases align to TRBD1. V lost 4 bases and J lost 8; bases outside the gene matches: 14. Germline V gene lookup returns CDR1 SGHNT and CDR2 YYREEE (reference sequence). The CDR3 extends over 16 amino acids. CDR3: CASSGRTRQGAGGYTF. CDR3 sequence (DNA): TGTGCCAGCAGCGGAAGAACTAGACAGGGGGCGGGAGGCTACACCTTC. The full variable domain, its missing parts supplied by reference TRBV5-4 and TRBJ1-2, is ETGVTQSPTHLIKTRGQQVTLRCSSQSGHNTVSWYQQALGQGPQFIFQYYREEENGRGNFPPRFSGLQFPNYSSELNVNALELDDSALYLCASSGRTRQGAGGYTFGSGTRLTVV.

The gene calls are TRBV7-9 and TRBJ2-7; tentative D call: TRBD2 (6 bases). The germline gives CDR1 SEHNR, CDR2 FQNEAQ (reference sequence). The ends were cut back, 5 bases at V and 2 bases at J, with 16 bases in the middle. The CDR3 is made up of 15 amino acids. The CDR3: CASSPRRDVTYEQYF. As DNA, the CDR3 is TGTGCCAGCAGCCCCAGGCGGGACGTCACCTACGAGCAGTACTTC.

As regards this clone: Relative to the germline gene, one junction end is altered; a read error may explain this. This sequence joins TRBV7-7 and TRBJ2-5; the match to TRBD2 covers 9 bases. CDR3 length equals 16 residues. Germline-derived CDR1 and CDR2 are SSHAT and FNYEAQ (reference sequence). CDR3 sequence: CASSPLGLANMETQYF. Here the CDR3 DNA reads TGTGCTAGCAGCCCCCTCGGACTAGCGAATATGGAGACCCAGTACTTC.

Written as DNA, the CDR3 is TGCGCCAGCAGCAAACCGGGGGAACTCGAGCAGTACTTC. This translates into CASSKPGELEQYF. The rearrangement uses TRBV5-1 and TRBJ2-7; D may be TRBD2 (6 bases). Trimming removed 4 bases at V and 6 bases at J, with 14 bases between. CDR1 is SGHRS and CDR2 is YFSETQ in the germline V gene. The length of the CDR3 is 13 residues. The full variable domain, its missing parts supplied by reference TRBV5-1 and TRBJ2-7, is KAGVTQTPRYLIKTRGQQVTLSCSPISGHRSVSWYQQTPGQGLQFLFEYFSETQRNKGNFPGRFSGRQFSNSRSEMNVSTLELGDSALYLCASSKPGELEQYFGPGTRLTVT.

V and J are TRBV6-5 and TRBJ2-5; D is possibly TRBD2 (6 bases). Between the trimmed V and J ends, which lost 6 bases and 5 bases, there was a span of 16 bases. The germline V gene encodes CDR1 MNHEY and CDR2 SVGAGI. This CDR3 spans 14 amino acids. In DNA form, the CDR3 reads TGTGCCAGCAGCGGCGGAGGGTGGGGGGAGACCCAGTACTTC. Translated, it gives CASSGGGWGETQYF.

The chain employs TRBV4-2 and TRBJ2-2; 13 positions agree with TRBD2. The CDR3 is made up of 21 amino acids. Unmatched junction bases numbered 14, after V lost 4 bases and J lost 0 bases. CDR1 is LGHNA and CDR2 is YNFKEQ in the germline V gene. The CDR3 nucleotides are TGTGCCAGCAGCCGTCCGGGCCGGACTAGCGGGAGACCATCGAACACCGGGGAGCTGTTTTTT. Amino acid sequence: CASSRPGRTSGRPSNTGELFF.

This chain uses TRBV11-3 with TRBJ2-1, with D maybe TRBD2 (6 bases). Looked up from germline, CDR1 is SGHNT and CDR2 is YENEEA. Trimming left V 5 bases short and J 1 base short, with 15 bases between. The length of the CDR3 is 16 residues. CDR3 nucleotides: TGTGCCAGCAGCCCCCGGGGGAGGACTTCCTACAATGAGCAGTTCTTC. Protein sequence: CASSPRGRTSYNEQFF.

This clone was observed a few times. The rearrangement joins TRBV13 to TRBJ2-3; 13 positions match TRBD2. V dropped 5 bases and J dropped 4; count of bases not matched to a gene: 6. Germline values: CDR1 PRHDT, CDR2 FYEKMQ (reference sequence). There are 16 residues in the CDR3. In DNA form, the CDR3 reads TGTGCCAGCAGCCAGGGGACTAGCGGGATCCCAGATACGCAGTATTTT. Protein: CASSQGTSGIPDTQYF.

The gene calls are TRBV5-8 and TRBJ2-3; TRBD2 matches 7 bases. Trimming took 0 bases from V and 1 from J; bases not matched to a gene: 2. The CDR3 covers 15 residues. The germline CDR1 and CDR2 sequences are SGHTS and YDEGEE. The CDR3 sequence: CASSLAGGGTDTQYF. CDR3 coding DNA: TGTGCCAGCAGCTTGGCTGGGGGGGGCACAGATACGCAGTATTTT.

V and J are TRBV5-6 and TRBJ1-3, with 10 bases that match TRBD1. V was clipped by 4 bases and J by 4 bases; unmatched bases: 5. CDR1 and CDR2 (germline): SGHDT, YYEEEE. The CDR3 has 15 amino acids. The CDR3 spells CASSRGQGMGNTIYF. Here the CDR3 DNA reads TGTGCCAGCAGCAGGGGACAGGGGATGGGAAACACCATATATTTT.